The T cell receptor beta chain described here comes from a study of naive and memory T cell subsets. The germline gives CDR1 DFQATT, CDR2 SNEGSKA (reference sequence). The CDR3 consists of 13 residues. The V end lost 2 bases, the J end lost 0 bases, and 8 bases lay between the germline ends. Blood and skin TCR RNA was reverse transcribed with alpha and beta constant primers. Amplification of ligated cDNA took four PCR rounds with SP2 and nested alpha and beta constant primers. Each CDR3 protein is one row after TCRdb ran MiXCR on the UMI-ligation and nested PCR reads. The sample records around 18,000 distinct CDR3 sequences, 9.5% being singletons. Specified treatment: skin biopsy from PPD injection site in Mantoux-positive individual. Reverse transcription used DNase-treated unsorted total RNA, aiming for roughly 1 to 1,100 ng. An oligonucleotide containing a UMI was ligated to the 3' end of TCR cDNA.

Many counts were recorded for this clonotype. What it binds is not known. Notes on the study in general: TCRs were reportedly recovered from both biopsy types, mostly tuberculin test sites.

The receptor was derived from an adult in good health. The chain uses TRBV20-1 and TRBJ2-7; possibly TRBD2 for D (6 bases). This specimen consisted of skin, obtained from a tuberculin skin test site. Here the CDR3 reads CSARTSNSYEQYF. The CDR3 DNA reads TGCAGTGCTAGAACTAGCAACTCCTACGAGCAGTACTTC.